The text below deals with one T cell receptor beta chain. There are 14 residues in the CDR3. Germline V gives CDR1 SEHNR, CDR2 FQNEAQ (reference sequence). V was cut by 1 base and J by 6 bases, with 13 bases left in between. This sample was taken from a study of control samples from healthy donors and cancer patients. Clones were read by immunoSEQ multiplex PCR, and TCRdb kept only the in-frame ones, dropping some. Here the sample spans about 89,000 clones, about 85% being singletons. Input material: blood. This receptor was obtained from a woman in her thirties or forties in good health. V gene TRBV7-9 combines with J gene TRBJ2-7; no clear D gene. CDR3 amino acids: CASSLVGALTEQYF. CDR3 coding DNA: TGTGCCAGCAGCTTAGTTGGAGCTCTTACCGAGCAGTACTTC.